The TCR beta chain described here comes from a study of molecular identifiers for immune sequencing clone quantification. Study-wide points: More than 97% of effector molecules, versus under 1% of naive-cell molecules, belonged to clones above 20 RNA copies.

Every naive CD8 library was made from between about 18,000 and 1,100,000 sorted cells with 10%, 30% or 50% RNA. Naive CD8 T cells, phenotype CD8+CD4-CCR7+CD45RA+, were sorted. Trimming left V 4 bases short and J 12 bases short, with 16 bases between. This CDR3 is 14 amino acids long. Germline V gene lookup returns CDR1 MNHEY and CDR2 SMNVEV (reference sequence). It was with previously described methods and listed TCR primers that bulk TCR libraries were made. A single record per CDR3 protein comes from TCRdb applying MiXCR to the PCR reads. The sample holds about 510,000 distinct CDR3 sequences; roughly 23% are singletons and the top ten take approximately 0.8%. This clonotype has more than one count but fewer than ten. The antigen is not known.

What was sequenced was naive CD8+ T cells from blood, with Jurkat cell RNA spiked in. Stated subset: FACS-sorted CD8+CD4-CCR7+CD45RA+ naive T cells. The sequence came from a human donor in good health. Some libraries in this study had Jurkat cell RNA spiked in. This sequence joins TRBV27 and TRBJ1-6, with D possibly TRBD1 on 5 matching bases. The CDR3 loop reads CASSSGTGMGPLHF. Written as DNA, the CDR3 is TGTGCCAGCAGTTCAGGGACGGGGATGGGACCCCTCCACTTT.